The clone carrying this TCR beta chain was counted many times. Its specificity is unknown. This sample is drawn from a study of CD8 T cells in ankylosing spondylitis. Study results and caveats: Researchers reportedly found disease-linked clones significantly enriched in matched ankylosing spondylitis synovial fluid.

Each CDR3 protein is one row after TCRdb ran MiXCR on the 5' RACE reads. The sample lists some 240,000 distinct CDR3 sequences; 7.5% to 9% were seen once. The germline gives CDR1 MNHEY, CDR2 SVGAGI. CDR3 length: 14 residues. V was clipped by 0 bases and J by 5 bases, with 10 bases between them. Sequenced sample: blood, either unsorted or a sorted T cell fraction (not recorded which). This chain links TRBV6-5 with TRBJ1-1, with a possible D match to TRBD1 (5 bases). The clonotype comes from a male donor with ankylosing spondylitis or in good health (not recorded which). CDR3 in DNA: TGTGCCAGCAGTTACTCCGGGGGAGAAACTGAAGCTTTCTTT. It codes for CASSYSGGETEAFF.